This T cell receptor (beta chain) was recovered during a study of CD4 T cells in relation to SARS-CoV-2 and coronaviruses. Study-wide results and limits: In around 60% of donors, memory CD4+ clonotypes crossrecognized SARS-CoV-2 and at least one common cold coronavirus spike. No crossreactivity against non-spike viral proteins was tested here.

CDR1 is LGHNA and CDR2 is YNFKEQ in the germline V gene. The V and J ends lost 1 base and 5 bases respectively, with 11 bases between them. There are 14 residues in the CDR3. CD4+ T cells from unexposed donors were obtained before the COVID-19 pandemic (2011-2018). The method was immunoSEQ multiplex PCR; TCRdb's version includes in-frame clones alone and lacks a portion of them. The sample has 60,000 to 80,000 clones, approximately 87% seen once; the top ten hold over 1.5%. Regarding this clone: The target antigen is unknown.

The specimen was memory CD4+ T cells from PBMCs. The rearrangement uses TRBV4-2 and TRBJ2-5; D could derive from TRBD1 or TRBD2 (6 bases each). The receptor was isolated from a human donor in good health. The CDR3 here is CASSQAGGDETQYF. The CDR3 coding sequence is TGTGCCAGCAGCCAAGCCGGGGGCGATGAGACCCAGTACTTC.